This TCR beta chain was captured in a study of CD8 T cells in ankylosing spondylitis. The sample holds many counts of this clonotype. Its antigen remains unknown. Generation of TCR beta libraries employed quantitative 5'-RACE incorporating molecular barcodes. TCRdb re-called the 5' RACE reads through MiXCR, storing one row per CDR3 protein. Among 200,000 to 300,000 distinct CDR3 sequences listed, 7.5% to 9% were seen once. The study's findings and limits: In peripheral blood, disease-linked CD8+ clones occurred at relatively low frequencies.

The germline gives CDR1 SGHTS, CDR2 YDEGEE. The J segment lost 6 bases and the V segment lost 0 bases, leaving 2 bases of the junction unmatched. This CDR3 has 14 residues. The V and J genes are TRBV5-8 and TRBJ2-3, with TRBD1 identical over 9 bases. The clonotype was recovered from a male donor with ankylosing spondylitis or in good health (not recorded which). Sample: blood, either unsorted or a sorted T cell fraction (not recorded which). The chain's CDR3 is CASSLGQGGDTQYF. The CDR3 DNA is TGTGCCAGCAGCTTGGGACAGGGGGGGGATACGCAGTATTTT.